This T cell receptor beta chain is drawn from a study of T cells in Graves' hyperthyroidism and ophthalmopathy. The CDR3 length is 14 residues. The germline CDR1 and CDR2 sequences are SGHTA and FQGNSA. V gave up 9 bases and J gave up 2 bases, with 13 bases separating them. This clonotype has at least ten counts. Its antigen is unidentified. Study results and caveats: In the blood, most expanded thyroid clonotypes above 0.001 appeared as well. Median prediction lead before ophthalmopathy onset was 6.5 to 7 months with the model.

TCR beta CDR3 sequences were amplified from RNA transcripts. Primed by the HTBI set, a first-round RT-PCR was run on the TCR CDR3. TCRdb reprocessed the multiplex PCR reads via MiXCR and lists one record per CDR3 protein. This sample yields 500,000 to 750,000 distinct CDR3 sequences, of which under 60% are seen a single time; more than 7.5% belongs to the top ten. If no ophthalmopathy progression occurred within 18 months, Graves' hyperthyroidism was stable. Newly diagnosed hyperthyroidism, duration under 2 months, in patients aged 18 to 65. Sequencing was carried out using peripheral blood or thyroid tissue (not recorded which). The gene calls are TRBV7-2 and TRBJ2-2; D may be TRBD2 (5 bases). The TCR was taken from a woman between 18 and 30 years old with Graves' hyperthyroidism. The CDR3 region has the DNA TGTGCCAGTCGCGGTCTAGCTAACACCGGGGAGCTGTTTTTT. It translates to CASRGLANTGELFF.